Sequencing of this T cell receptor (beta chain) was carried out in a study of read filtering for tumor transcriptome and immune sequencing. Study-level information: Per sample, TCR-region reads ranged about 4 to 11 million by IR-seq, 85 to 1273 by RNA-seq.

General study findings and limits: Sorted CD138-negative bone marrow cells were not purified T cells.

This clonotype was observed at least ten times. What it binds is unknown. This CDR3 contains 15 residues. From germline, CDR1 is MNHNS and CDR2 SASEGT. V was trimmed by 2 bases and J by 0 bases, leaving 7 bases between them. From around 440 ng of RNA, a library with molecular barcoded alpha/delta and beta/gamma adaptors was made. TCRdb reprocessed the reads with MiXCR, giving one entry per CDR3 protein. The sample has approximately 60,000 distinct CDR3 sequences; 20% to 25% are singletons. This clonotype originated in a donor at least 40 years old with multiple myeloma. Sequenced sample: a population of CD138-negative cells sorted from bone marrow. The V and J genes are TRBV6-1 and TRBJ1-4; no clear D. Here the CDR3 DNA reads TGTGCCAGCAGTGAATACACGGCAACTAATGAAAAACTGTTTTTT. Its protein product is CASSEYTATNEKLFF.